A single sample is the source of the 24 T cell receptor beta chains below, sequenced in a study of blood T cell repertoires in COVID-19. Produced via immunoSEQ multiplex PCR; TCRdb's table is partial and in-frame only. This table has fewer than 400,000 clones, 65% to 90% appearing once. Sequencing was performed on PBMCs or T cells enriched from blood (not recorded which). The receptors were gathered from a man between 25 and 39 years old who had recovered from COVID-19.

In DNA, the CDR3 is TGCGCCAGCAGTGAAGCGGCAGGGGCTGGCCAGCCCCAGCATTTT. This sequence encodes CASSEAAGAGQPQHF. The rearrangement joins TRBV10-1 to TRBJ1-5, with D possibly matching TRBD1 (6 bases). V was shortened by 3 bases and J by 7 bases, with 16 bases between the two germline ends. Per the germline V gene, CDR1 is WNHNN and CDR2 is SYGVQD (reference sequence). The CDR3 is 15 residues long.

Of note for this clone: At one end, the junction sequence differs from germline, possibly due to a read error. This chain joins TRBV5-1 and TRBJ1-1, with TRBD1 as a possible D gene (5 bases). CDR1 and CDR2 (germline): SGHRS, YFSETQ. CDR3 length: 17 amino acids. The CDR3 sequence is CASSLQGPRGMNPEAFF. CDR3 nucleotide sequence: TGCGCCAGCAGCTTGCAGGGCCCCCGTGGGATGAACCCTGAAGCTTTCTTT.

The chain combines TRBV11-3 with TRBJ1-1, with D perhaps TRBD1 (6 bases). From germline, CDR1 is SGHNT and CDR2 YENEEA. This CDR3 region has 16 residues. Trimming stripped 2 bases from V and 5 bases from J, with 18 bases between. The CDR3 bases are TGTGCCAGCAGCTTACCCGGAGGCAGGGGAGAAACTGAAGCTTTCTTT. It yields the protein CASSLPGGRGETEAFF.

With respect to this clone: One end of the junction fails to match germline, which may point to a read error. The genes are TRBV7-7 and TRBJ2-5, with 9 bases aligning to TRBD1. Germline assignment: CDR1 SSHAT and CDR2 FNYEAQ (reference sequence). This CDR3 has 15 amino acids. CDR3 DNA sequence: TGTGCTAGCAGTCCCAGGACAGGGGCGCAAGAGACCCAGTACTTC. This gives the protein CASSPRTGAQETQYF.

V is TRBV6-5 and J is TRBJ1-3; no definite D call. CDR3 length equals 13 residues. The V end was cut by 10 bases, the J end by 2 bases, with 12 bases between. CDR1 is MNHEY, CDR2 SVGAGI, per germline. CDR3: CATPGRTGNTIYF. CDR3 nucleotide sequence: TGTGCCACGCCAGGCAGGACTGGAAACACCATATATTTT.

J is TRBJ1-2 and V is TRBV24-1; 7 positions match TRBD1. Germline CDR1 reads KGHDR; CDR2 reads SFDVKD. The CDR3 loop spans 12 amino acids. J gave up 11 bases and V 5 bases, and 7 bases lay outside the gene matches. The CDR3 protein is CATSADDRDYTF. The CDR3, as DNA: TGTGCCACCAGTGCGGATGACAGGGATTACACCTTC.

The rearrangement links TRBV25-1 to TRBJ2-7, with 8 bases fitting TRBD2. Looked up from germline, CDR1 is MGHDK and CDR2 is SYGVNS. The CDR3 covers 16 residues. V shed 3 bases, J shed 1 base, and the junction held 8 bases outside the gene matches. The CDR3: CASSDRISGTSYEQYF. DNA for the CDR3: TGTGCCAGCAGTGATCGGATTAGCGGGACTTCCTACGAGCAGTACTTC.

This clone appeared a single time. The chain joins TRBV6-5 to TRBJ1-1; a weak D match, TRBD1 (6 bases). CDR3 length: 15 residues. Trimming left V 5 bases short and J 4 bases short, with 17 bases between. Per germline, CDR1 MNHEY and CDR2 SVGAGI. CDR3 sequence: CASSSEQGLSTEAFF. In DNA form, the CDR3 reads TGTGCCAGCAGTAGTGAACAGGGCTTGAGCACTGAAGCTTTCTTT.

The V and J genes are TRBV18 and TRBJ2-5, with TRBD1 matching over 7 bases. The CDR3 consists of 14 residues. V dropped 6 bases and J dropped 5; count of bases not matched to a gene: 9. Per germline, CDR1 KGHSH and CDR2 LQKENI. In DNA, the CDR3 is TGTGCCAGCTCTCCAGGGGACAGTGGGGAGACCCAGTACTTC. It yields the protein CASSPGDSGETQYF.

The rearrangement joins TRBV19 to TRBJ1-2, with TRBD1 matching over 12 bases. CDR1 LNHDA and CDR2 SQIVND come from the germline V gene (reference sequence). The trim removed 6 bases at V and 6 bases at J, leaving 8 bases unmatched. CDR3 length: 15 amino acids. DNA for the CDR3: TGTGCCAGTAGCCCGTCAGGGACAGGGGGCGATGGCTACACCTTC. Translated: CASSPSGTGGDGYTF.

The chain has TRBV3-1 (or the pseudogene TRBV3-2) and TRBJ2-7; D gene uncertain. V was cut by 0 bases and J by 0 bases, with 6 bases left in between. Germline V lookup: CDR1 LGHDT, CDR2 YNNKEL (reference sequence). The CDR3 spans 14 residues. The CDR3 region is CASSQEGTSYEQYF. CDR3 bases: TGTGCCAGCAGCCAAGAGGGCACCTCCTACGAGCAGTACTTC.

V usage is TRBV21-1 and J usage is TRBJ1-5. TRBV21-1 is a pseudogene locus. The CDR3 totals 15 residues. The CDR3 is CAPDAGRGLGQPQHF. CDR3 bases: TGTGCCCCGGACGCCGGGCGGGGGCTGGGTCAGCCCCAGCATTTT.

V gene TRBV7-9 combines with J gene TRBJ1-1; D is undetermined. The CDR3 extends over 13 amino acids. V dropped 6 bases and J dropped 7 bases, with 15 bases sitting between them. CDR1 is SEHNR and CDR2 is FQNEAQ in the germline V gene (reference sequence). CDR3 DNA sequence: TGTGCCAGCAGGGAGGAGGGTGTCGGTGAAGCTTTCTTT. This translates into CASREEGVGEAFF.

The chain couples TRBV15 to TRBJ1-1; TRBD1 might be the D (6 bases). CDR3 length equals 14 residues. From germline, CDR1 is LNHNV and CDR2 YYDKDF (reference sequence). Trimming shortened V by 3 bases and J by 0 bases, and 8 bases separated the two germline ends. CDR3 sequence reads: CATSSQGMNTEAFF. Here the CDR3 DNA reads TGTGCCACCAGCAGTCAGGGGATGAACACTGAAGCTTTCTTT.

This clone appeared once. V and J are TRBV6-1 and TRBJ1-2; no clear D gene. Germline values: CDR1 MNHNS, CDR2 SASEGT. The ends were cut back, 3 bases at V and 4 bases at J, with 15 bases in the middle. CDR3 length: 15 residues. As DNA, the CDR3 is TGTGCCAGCAGTGAGGCTCTGTCCGTCCCCTATGGCTACACCTTC. Protein sequence: CASSEALSVPYGYTF.

This sequence joins TRBV19 and TRBJ1-3, with D possibly matching TRBD1 (6 bases). The V end lost 7 bases, the J end lost 0 bases, and 10 bases lay between the germline ends. The CDR3 length is 14 residues. Germline V CDR1 and CDR2: LNHDA, SQIVND (reference sequence). CDR3 sequence reads: CASNQGYSGNTIYF. CDR3 DNA: TGTGCCAGTAACCAGGGGTACTCTGGAAACACCATATATTTT.

A few counts support this clone. This chain joins TRBV10-3 and TRBJ1-1; 9 bases align to TRBD1. V dropped 6 bases and J dropped 8; count of bases not matched to a gene: 10. Per the germline V gene, CDR1 is ENHRY and CDR2 is SYGVKD. CDR3 size: 14 residues. The CDR3 loop reads CAIRLVPGQGEAFF. CDR3 nucleotide sequence: TGTGCCATCAGGCTAGTGCCGGGACAGGGCGAAGCTTTCTTT.

The genes are TRBV28 and TRBJ2-7, with D possibly matching TRBD2 (5 bases). There are 15 residues in the CDR3. V was trimmed by 1 base and J by 4 bases, leaving 14 bases between them. Germline CDR1 MDHEN, CDR2 SYDVKM. The CDR3 coding sequence is TGTGCCAGCAGTTTATCCGTCCAACTAGGTTACGAGCAGTACTTC. Translated: CASSLSVQLGYEQYF.

The chain recombines TRBV20-1 with TRBJ1-1; D unclear. V dropped 3 bases and J dropped 6 bases, with 8 bases sitting between them. Germline lookup yields CDR1 DFQATT and CDR2 SNEGSKA (reference sequence). This CDR3 has 11 amino acids. CDR3 sequence: CSASQSPEAFF. DNA for the CDR3: TGCAGTGCTAGCCAGTCCCCTGAAGCTTTCTTT.

The table lists this clone with a count of one. The chain joins TRBV10-3 to TRBJ2-3, with 11 positions matching TRBD2. Trimming at V came to 7 bases and at J to 9 bases, leaving 9 bases not matched to a gene. This CDR3 contains 14 residues. The germline CDR1 and CDR2 sequences are ENHRY and SYGVKD. CDR3 bases: TGTGCCATCAAGGGAACTAGCGGGGGTGAGACGCAGTATTTT. It translates to CAIKGTSGGETQYF.

The chain is built from TRBV15 and TRBJ1-1; 7 bases fit TRBD1. The CDR3 length is 14 residues. With 0 bases clipped from V and 8 bases from J, the junction kept 6 bases outside the gene matches. Germline V gives CDR1 LNHNV, CDR2 YYDKDF (reference sequence). This CDR3 is CATSRDTAGGEAFF. Here the CDR3 DNA reads TGTGCCACCAGCAGAGATACGGCAGGGGGAGAAGCTTTCTTT.

Only one count was recorded for this clone. This chain links TRBV12-3 or TRBV12-4 with TRBJ2-7; 7 bases line up with TRBD1. This CDR3 spans 12 amino acids. With 5 bases clipped from V and 3 bases from J, the junction kept 1 base outside the gene matches. The CDR3 sequence: CASSRQGYEQYF. Written as DNA, the CDR3 is TGTGCCAGCAGTCGACAGGGCTACGAGCAGTACTTC.

The chain links TRBV14 to TRBJ1-1; D is undetermined. V lost 1 base and J 8 bases, leaving 8 bases between the germline ends. From germline, CDR1 is SGHDN and CDR2 FVKESK. The CDR3 consists of 12 residues. CDR3 residues: CASSQGLLEAFF. The CDR3 DNA sequence: TGTGCCAGCAGCCAAGGTTTACTGGAAGCTTTCTTT.

This chain joins TRBV4-1 and TRBJ2-1; 16 nucleotides match TRBD2. The CDR3 has 17 amino acids. The trim removed 0 bases at V and 8 bases at J, leaving 4 bases unmatched. Germline V gene data show CDR1 as MGHRA and CDR2 as YSYEKL. DNA for the CDR3: TGCGCCAGCAGCCAAGAAGGGGGACTAGCGGGAGGGGATGAGCAGTTCTTC. Translation: CASSQEGGLAGGDEQFF.